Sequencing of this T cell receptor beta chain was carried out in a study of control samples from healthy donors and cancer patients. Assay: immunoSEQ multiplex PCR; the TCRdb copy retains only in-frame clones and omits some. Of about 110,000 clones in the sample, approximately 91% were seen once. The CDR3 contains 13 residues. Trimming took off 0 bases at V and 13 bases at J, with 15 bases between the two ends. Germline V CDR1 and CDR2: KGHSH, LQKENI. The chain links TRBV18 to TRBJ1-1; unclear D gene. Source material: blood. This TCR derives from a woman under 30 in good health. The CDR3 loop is CASSPPEFGEGFF. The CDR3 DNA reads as TGTGCCAGCTCACCACCTGAATTCGGGGAGGGTTTCTTT.